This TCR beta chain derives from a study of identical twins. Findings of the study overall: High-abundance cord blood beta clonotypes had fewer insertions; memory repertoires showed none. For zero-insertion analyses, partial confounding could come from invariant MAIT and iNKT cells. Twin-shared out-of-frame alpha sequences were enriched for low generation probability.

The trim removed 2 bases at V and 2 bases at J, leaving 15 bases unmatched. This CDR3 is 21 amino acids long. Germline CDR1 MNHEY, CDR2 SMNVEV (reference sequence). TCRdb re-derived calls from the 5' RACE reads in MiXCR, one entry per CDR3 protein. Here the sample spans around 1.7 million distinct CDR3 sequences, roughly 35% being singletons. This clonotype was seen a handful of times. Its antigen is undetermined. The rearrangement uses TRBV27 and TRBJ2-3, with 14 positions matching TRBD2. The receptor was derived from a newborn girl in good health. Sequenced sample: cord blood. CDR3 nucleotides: TGTGCCAGCAGTTTACACGACGTGACTAGCGGGAGGGTTAAGAACACAGATACGCAGTATTTT. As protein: CASSLHDVTSGRVKNTDTQYF.